These 30 T cell receptor beta chains came from one sample sequenced in a study of shared clonotypes between healthy human individuals. Sequenced by immunoSEQ multiplex PCR; TCRdb stores in-frame clones only, minus some. The repertoire includes about 700,000 clones, around 74% of them detected once, and 1.5% to 2% sits in the top ten. Source material: memory CD4+ T cells sorted from blood. The sample's subset: CD45RA-negative fraction. The source is a woman aged 25-40 years in good health.

The V gene is TRBV4-1, the J gene TRBJ2-1; TRBD2 matches 10 bases. The CDR3 has 16 residues. V lost 3 bases to trimming and J lost 5 bases; unmatched junction nucleotides: 7. The germline gives CDR1 MGHRA, CDR2 YSYEKL. CDR3 in DNA: TGCGCCAGCAGCCATTCTAGACTAGCGGGCGACAATGAGCAGTTCTTC. Translation: CASSHSRLAGDNEQFF.

This clone has just a few counts. This chain links TRBV4-2 with TRBJ2-1, with 9 bases matching TRBD2. J was trimmed by 7 bases and V by 0 bases; bases with no gene match: 10. This CDR3 has 17 residues. Germline V gene sequence: CDR1 LGHNA, CDR2 YNFKEQ. The CDR3 DNA sequence: TGTGCCAGCAGCCAAGACGGTCCGGGACTAGCTAGGAATGAGCAGTTCTTC. It specifies CASSQDGPGLARNEQFF.

The chain carries TRBV7-6 and TRBJ2-2; 14 positions agree with TRBD2. CDR1 SGHVS and CDR2 FNYEAQ come from the germline V gene. This CDR3 is built from 19 residues. J gave up 6 bases and V 6 bases, and 15 bases lay outside the gene matches. The CDR3 DNA follows: TGTGCCAGCAGTTTTCCGGGACTAGCGGGAGCTTCGTGGTCCGGGGAGCTGTTTTTT. This translates into CASSFPGLAGASWSGELFF.

Remarks on this clone: It may be a read error: a sequence one base away is much more abundant. The sample holds other DNA sequences that translate to the same CDR3. This sequence joins TRBV6-6 and TRBJ2-2; no reliable D call. Looked up from germline, CDR1 is MNHNY and CDR2 is SVGAGI (reference sequence). The V gene lost 6 bases and the J gene lost 5 bases, with 4 bases spanning the gap. This CDR3 has 11 residues. The CDR3: CASSPTGELFF. CDR3 in DNA: TGTGCCAGCAGCCCTACCGGGGAGCTGTTTTTT.

This chain uses TRBV2 with TRBJ2-3, with TRBD1 as a possible D gene (6 bases). The germline CDR1 and CDR2 sequences are SNHLY and FYNNEI. The germline V and J ends were trimmed by 5 bases and 0 bases, with 9 bases remaining between them. The CDR3 covers 14 residues. The CDR3 here is CASSNRGSTDTQYF. CDR3 DNA sequence: TGTGCCAGCAGTAATAGGGGGAGCACAGATACGCAGTATTTT.

The chain is built from TRBV5-4 and TRBJ2-2, with TRBD2 matching 9 bases. This CDR3 is built from 16 residues. With V trimmed by 2 bases and J by 5 bases, 7 bases remained unmatched. CDR1 and CDR2 (germline): SGHNT, YYREEE (reference sequence). The CDR3 DNA sequence: TGTGCCAGCAGCTTTTATGCGGGAGGGAGGACCGGGGAGCTGTTTTTT. It translates to CASSFYAGGRTGELFF.

V is TRBV5-1 and J is TRBJ2-1; 9 bases are a match to TRBD2. Germline V CDR1 and CDR2: SGHRS, YFSETQ. The V gene end was trimmed by 2 bases and the J gene end by 1 base; junction bases not matched to a gene: 4. This CDR3 region has 16 residues. This CDR3 is CASSFASGTSYNEQFF. The CDR3 DNA reads TGCGCCAGCAGCTTCGCTAGCGGGACTTCCTACAATGAGCAGTTCTTC.

V usage is TRBV13 and J usage is TRBJ2-7; 10 nucleotides line up with TRBD2. The V gene end was trimmed by 5 bases and the J gene end by 0 bases; junction bases not matched to a gene: 4. Germline assignment: CDR1 PRHDT and CDR2 FYEKMQ (reference sequence). The CDR3 length is 15 residues. In DNA, the CDR3 is TGTGCCAGCAGCCCTAGCGGGAGAGACTCCTACGAGCAGTACTTC. This codes for CASSPSGRDSYEQYF.

The chain couples TRBV7-9 to TRBJ1-1, with D possibly being TRBD1 (5 bases). The CDR3 has 15 residues. Trimming stripped 1 base from V and 1 base from J, with 10 bases between. CDR1 SEHNR and CDR2 FQNEAQ come from the germline V gene (reference sequence). The CDR3 region has the DNA TGTGCCAGCAGCTTAGAGTCCAGGGCGAACACTGAAGCTTTCTTT. It yields the protein CASSLESRANTEAFF.

The chain couples TRBV6-1 to TRBJ1-1; tentative D call: TRBD1 (5 bases). The CDR3 covers 14 residues. Trimming took 1 base from V and 4 from J, leaving 10 bases between them. Germline CDR1 MNHNS, CDR2 SASEGT. CDR3 in amino acids: CASSEVLGGTEAFF. DNA of the CDR3: TGTGCCAGCAGTGAAGTTCTGGGGGGCACTGAAGCTTTCTTT.

The chain carries TRBV2 and TRBJ2-5; 8 nucleotides agree with TRBD1. Unmatched junction bases numbered 5, after V lost 0 bases and J lost 5 bases. Germline CDR1 and CDR2: SNHLY and FYNNEI. The CDR3 is 15 residues long. The CDR3 reads CASSEARGPGETQYF. The CDR3 coding sequence is TGTGCCAGCAGTGAAGCCAGGGGGCCGGGGGAGACCCAGTACTTC.

The chain employs TRBV25-1 and TRBJ2-7; 7 nucleotides match TRBD2. Germline V CDR1 and CDR2: MGHDK, SYGVNS. The ends lost 2 bases at V and 4 bases at J; junction bases unmatched: 8. This CDR3 contains 15 residues. DNA for the CDR3: TGTGCCAGCAGTGAAAGCGGGATGCCACTTTACGAGCAGTACTTC. The encoded protein is CASSESGMPLYEQYF.

The rearrangement uses TRBV2 and TRBJ2-3; 10 bases match TRBD2. CDR1 is SNHLY and CDR2 is FYNNEI in the germline V gene. V shed 7 bases and J 0 bases; nucleotides not matched to a gene: 10. The CDR3 is 17 residues long. The CDR3 sequence is CASTKGLTSGSTDTQYF. Here the CDR3 DNA reads TGTGCCAGCACCAAGGGACTGACTAGCGGGAGCACAGATACGCAGTATTTT. The variable domain in full, completed from reference TRBV2 and TRBJ2-3, reads EPEVTQTPSHQVTQMGQEVILRCVPISNHLYFYWYRQILGQKVEFLVSFYNNEISEKSEIFDDQFSVERPDGSNFTLKIRSTKLEDSAMYFCASTKGLTSGSTDTQYFGPGTRLTVL.

In DNA, the CDR3 is TGTGCCAGCAGTTCACCGCCGGGACAGGGCTTCATTTATACGCAGTATTTT. It codes for CASSSPPGQGFIYTQYF. V is TRBV28 and J is TRBJ2-3; 9 nucleotides align to TRBD1. The germline CDR1 and CDR2 sequences are MDHEN and SYDVKM. This CDR3 spans 17 amino acids. J gave up 7 bases and V 4 bases, and 15 bases lay outside the gene matches.

V usage is TRBV28 and J usage is TRBJ2-7; a possible D gene is TRBD1 (6 bases). The V gene lost 5 bases and the J gene lost 0 bases, with 11 bases spanning the gap. Germline values: CDR1 MDHEN, CDR2 SYDVKM. The CDR3 loop spans 14 amino acids. CDR3 amino acids: CASSPEGHSYEQYF. CDR3 nucleotides: TGTGCCAGCAGTCCTGAGGGACACTCCTACGAGCAGTACTTC.

This clone was seen a handful of times. This chain uses TRBV5-1 with TRBJ2-5; perhaps D is TRBD1 or TRBD2 (5 bases each). CDR1 is SGHRS and CDR2 is YFSETQ in the germline V gene. V was shortened by 6 bases and J by 1 base, with 10 bases between the two germline ends. The length of the CDR3 is 13 residues. The CDR3 region has the DNA TGCGCCAGCACTAAGGGGAGCCAAGAGACCCAGTACTTC. Translation: CASTKGSQETQYF.

This clone turned up a few times. This chain connects TRBV30 to TRBJ1-5; possibly TRBD1 for D (5 bases). Germline values: CDR1 GTSNPN, CDR2 SVGIG (reference sequence). Deletions cut 3 bases from V and 0 bases from J, with 18 bases between. CDR3 length: 17 amino acids. The CDR3 loop is CAWSAGKDFYSNQPQHF. The CDR3 nucleotides read TGTGCCTGGAGCGCAGGGAAGGACTTTTATAGCAATCAGCCCCAGCATTTT.

The J gene is TRBJ1-3, the V gene TRBV7-9; D remains ambiguous. CDR1 and CDR2 from the germline V gene are SEHNR and FQNEAQ (reference sequence). The CDR3 is 15 amino acids. V lost 5 bases, J lost 3 bases, and 14 bases lay in between. CDR3: CASSLTNSVGNTIYF. DNA for the CDR3: TGTGCCAGCAGCCTAACTAACAGTGTTGGAAACACCATATATTTT.

The chain is built from TRBV6-1 and TRBJ1-1; D may be TRBD1 (5 bases). Germline V gene sequence: CDR1 MNHNS, CDR2 SASEGT. V lost 7 bases, J lost 1 base, and 10 bases lay in between. The CDR3 spans 13 residues. The CDR3: CASMRTPNTEAFF. In DNA, the CDR3 is TGTGCCAGCATGAGGACACCGAACACTGAAGCTTTCTTT.

This clone was observed a handful of times. The genes are TRBV2 and TRBJ1-2, with a possible D match to TRBD1 (6 bases). Trimming stripped 4 bases from V and 7 bases from J, with 16 bases between. Germline values: CDR1 SNHLY, CDR2 FYNNEI. The CDR3 length is 14 residues. The CDR3 is CASSGLTGTAGYTF. The CDR3 region has the DNA TGTGCCAGCAGTGGTTTAACAGGGACGGCTGGCTACACCTTC.

The rearrangement joins TRBV5-4 to TRBJ2-3; D remains unclear. With 0 bases removed from V and 2 bases from J, the gap between germline ends came to 13 bases. The CDR3 is 16 residues long. Germline V gene lookup returns CDR1 SGHNT and CDR2 YYREEE (reference sequence). This CDR3 is CASSLESAYSTDTQYF. CDR3 sequence (DNA): TGTGCCAGCAGCTTGGAGTCAGCGTACTCCACAGATACGCAGTATTTT.

V and J are TRBV7-2 and TRBJ2-7; D is unresolved. V dropped 5 bases and J dropped 7 bases, with 21 bases sitting between them. The CDR3 totals 15 residues. Looked up from germline, CDR1 is SGHTA and CDR2 is FQGNSA. In nucleotides, the CDR3 is TGTGCCAGCAGCCCGGTGGCGCTCCTCCCAAAGGAGCAGTACTTC. It encodes CASSPVALLPKEQYF. Variable domain in full (rest from reference TRBV7-2 and TRBJ2-7): GAGVSQSPSNKVTEKGKDVELRCDPISGHTALYWYRQSLGQGLEFLIYFQGNSAPDKSGLPSDRFSAERTGGSVSTLTIQRTQQEDSAVYLCASSPVALLPKEQYFGPGTRLTVT.

The rearrangement uses TRBV4-1 and TRBJ2-2; no clear D. V was cut by 2 bases and J by 8 bases, with 9 bases left in between. The CDR3 sequence is 13 residues long. Germline V gene sequence: CDR1 MGHRA, CDR2 YSYEKL. The CDR3 coding sequence is TGCGCCAGCAGCCAACCCCTGGCGGGGGAGCTGTTTTTT. Translated: CASSQPLAGELFF.

J is TRBJ2-5 and V is TRBV6-5; D is unresolved. CDR1 is MNHEY and CDR2 is SVGAGI in the germline V gene. CDR3 length equals 12 residues. Trimming left V 7 bases short and J 5 bases short, with 11 bases between. The CDR3 sequence: CASILVGETQYF. The CDR3 DNA is TGTGCCAGCATTTTAGTGGGTGAGACCCAGTACTTC.

This clone was seen a handful of times. V is TRBV10-2 and J is TRBJ1-2; 8 bases are shared with TRBD1. The CDR3 length is 13 residues. Per the germline V gene, CDR1 is WSHSY and CDR2 is SAAADI. V was pared by 5 bases and J by 5 bases, with 4 bases of the junction left unmatched. CDR3 in amino acids: CASSPGTGYGYTF. CDR3 DNA: TGCGCCAGCAGTCCCGGGACAGGTTATGGCTACACCTTC.

The V and J genes are TRBV5-1 and TRBJ2-3; D remains unclear. The CDR3 spans 14 residues. Per germline, CDR1 SGHRS and CDR2 YFSETQ. The ends were cut back, 1 base at V and 2 bases at J, with 8 bases in the middle. The CDR3 sequence is CASSLRQFTDTQYF. The CDR3 DNA is TGCGCCAGCAGCTTGAGGCAATTCACAGATACGCAGTATTTT.

V and J are TRBV28 and TRBJ2-3; 7 bases are a match to TRBD1. The germline gives CDR1 MDHEN, CDR2 SYDVKM. Germline trimming cut 2 bases from V and 5 bases from J; bases unmatched to any gene: 7. This CDR3 has 15 amino acids. CDR3 amino acids: CASSLGGTEEDTQYF. CDR3 in DNA: TGTGCCAGCAGTTTAGGTGGGACAGAAGAAGATACGCAGTATTTT.

This chain links TRBV6-1 with TRBJ2-7, with 10 bases aligning to TRBD1. V lost 7 bases and J lost 7; bases outside the gene matches: 10. From germline, CDR1 is MNHNS and CDR2 SASEGT. The CDR3 has 14 residues. CDR3 in amino acids: CASNPGQGLWEQYF. CDR3 coding DNA: TGTGCCAGCAATCCGGGACAGGGGTTATGGGAGCAGTACTTC.

This chain links TRBV5-3 with TRBJ1-2; no clear D gene. TRBV5-3 is marked as an open reading frame, function uncertain. The CDR3 runs 18 residues. The germline V and J ends were trimmed by 0 bases and 0 bases, with 18 bases remaining between them. The CDR3 region has the DNA TGTGCCAGAAGCTTGGGAACCGACAAGCCCCTGGCTAACTATGGCTACACCTTC. This translates into CARSLGTDKPLANYGYTF.

This clone appeared a few times. The same CDR3 arises from other DNA sequences in this sample as well. The chain has TRBV5-1 and TRBJ2-5; D is unresolved. Germline V gene data show CDR1 as SGHRS and CDR2 as YFSETQ. CDR3 length: 13 amino acids. V gave up 2 bases and J gave up 1 base, with 6 bases separating them. In DNA form, the CDR3 reads TGCGCCAGCAGCTTTTCCGTCCAAGAGACCCAGTACTTC. It encodes CASSFSVQETQYF.